This entry describes one T cell receptor beta chain. The target of this receptor is not known. It has no much larger one-base neighbor in the sample; base qualities were not kept. Including the terminal cysteine and phenylalanine, the CDR3 comprises 13 residues. Of the read, only the CDR3 DNA is kept; its 39 bases are in frame from base 1. The germline V gene (reference sequence) supplies CDR1 SEHNR and CDR2 FQNEAQ. Trimming removed 4 bases from V and 4 bases from J; the gene matches leave 2 bases unexplained. Peripheral blood CD8+ and CD4+ T cells from healthy donors, Susac syndrome patients and multiple sclerosis patients were profiled using high-throughput TCR beta sequencing. Susac syndrome patients met recently defined diagnostic criteria for definite or probable disease. Bulk CD8+ and CD4+ T cells were purified by magnetic negative isolation, while CD8+ TEMRA cells were enriched using FACS. Blood was collected in EDTA tubes and processed within 24 hours, with PBMCs isolated through density gradient centrifugation. PBMCs intended for TCR sequencing were cryopreserved in liquid nitrogen and thawed later in a water bath at 37 degrees C. A purity of at least 90% was achieved for sorted or isolated CD4+, CD8+ and CD8+ TEMRA cells.

RNA was extracted using the RNeasy kit, and roughly 0.5 to 1 ug of the RNA was reverse transcribed with random hexamers. The immunoSEQ multiplex PCR assay, covering 54 Vbeta and 13 Jbeta segments, was used to amplify TCR beta CDR3 regions. To correct PCR amplification bias, a synthetic template baseline was used for both primer optimization and computational correction. The authors' pipeline ran thus. Only productive sequences were kept, with reads annotated to V, D and J genes according to IMGT and analyzed in immunoSEQ Analyzer. Clonality was computed as one minus Shannon entropy normalized by log2 of the number of productive unique sequences. Public and private clones were assessed among the 100 most prevalent clones of each patient and control. Susac-specific clones were defined as absent from healthy and MS cohorts, approximately 1,000 published viral clones and other ImmuneACCESS disease sequences. In TCRdb, the public reads were trimmed at Q25 with fastp and aligned with MiXCR, with productive beta chains retained. Rows with one shared CDR3 protein collapse into an entry with the most common genes and DNA. Here the V and J calls rest on TCRdb's processing, not on the authors' analysis. This sample has about 170,000 distinct CDR3 sequences in its table, and roughly 95% of those were observed once. The top ten clones comprise about 0.13% of the sample.

These data belong to a study of CD8 T cells in Susac syndrome (dated by TCRdb to the late 2010s). Regarding the research as a whole: Of the Susac syndrome patients who were sequenced, under ten were in clinical remission while five or six had clinically active disease. Susac syndrome patients were therapy-naive, on corticosteroids (some also receiving IVIg), or on IVIg alone at blood withdrawal. Whether CD8+ T cell activation and differentiation in Susac syndrome was antigen driven was tested using repertoire sequencing. Study-wide conclusions, independent of this receptor: No clonal expansion was detected in the CD4+ T cell repertoire of Susac syndrome patients. The number of individuals in the TCR sequencing and HLA analysis was recognized as being relatively small.

The sequence was obtained from a human donor with Susac syndrome. The sequenced material came from CD4+ T cells from PBMCs. The V and J genes are TRBV7-9 and TRBJ1-2; TRBD1 lines up with 8 middle nucleotides. In nucleotide form, the sequence is TGTGCCAGCAGCTCGGACAGGGTCTATGGCTACACCTTC. Its protein reads: CASSSDRVYGYTF.